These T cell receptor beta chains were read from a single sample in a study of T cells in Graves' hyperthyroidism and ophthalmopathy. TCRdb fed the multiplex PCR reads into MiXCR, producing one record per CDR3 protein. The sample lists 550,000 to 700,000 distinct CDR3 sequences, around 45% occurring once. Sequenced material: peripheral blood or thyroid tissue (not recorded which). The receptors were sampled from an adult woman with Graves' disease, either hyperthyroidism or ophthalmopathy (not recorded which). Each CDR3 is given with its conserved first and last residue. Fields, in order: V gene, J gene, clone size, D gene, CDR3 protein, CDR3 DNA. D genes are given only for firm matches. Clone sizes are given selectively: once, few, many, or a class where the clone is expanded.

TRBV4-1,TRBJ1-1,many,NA,CASSQDPLNTEAFF,TGCGCCAGCAGCCAAGATCCGTTGAACACTGAAGCTTTCTTT
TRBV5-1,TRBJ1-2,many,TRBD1,CASSSMTGQIGYTF,TGCGCCAGCAGCTCAATGACAGGGCAGATTGGCTACACCTTC
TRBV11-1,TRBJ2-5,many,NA,CASSPGTVPETQYF,TGTGCCAGCAGCCCGGGGACGGTTCCGGAGACCCAGTACTTC
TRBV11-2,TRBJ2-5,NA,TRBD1,CASSRDSEETQYF,TGTGCCAGCTCCCGGGACAGCGAAGAGACCCAGTACTTC
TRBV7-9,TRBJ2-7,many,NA,CASSLDSDEQYF,TGTGCCAGCAGCTTAGACTCTGATGAGCAGTACTTC
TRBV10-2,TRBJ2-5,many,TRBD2,CASLAEQETQYF,TGCGCCAGTCTAGCGGAACAAGAGACCCAGTACTTC
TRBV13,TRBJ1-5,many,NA,CASSSGMGSNQPQHF,TGTGCCAGCAGCTCCGGTATGGGAAGCAATCAGCCCCAGCATTTT
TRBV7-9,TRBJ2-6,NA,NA,CASSPISGGANVLTF,TGTGCCAGCAGCCCCATTTCTGGTGGGGCCAACGTCCTGACTTTC
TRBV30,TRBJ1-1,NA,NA,CAWSWGPNTEAFF,TGTGCCTGGAGTTGGGGGCCAAACACTGAAGCTTTCTTT
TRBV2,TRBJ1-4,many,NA,CASSPGRNNEKLFF,TGTGCCAGCAGCCCCGGACGGAACAATGAAAAACTGTTTTTT
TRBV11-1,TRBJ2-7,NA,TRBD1,CASSPRGGQGFYEQYF,TGTGCCAGCAGCCCGCGGGGCGGACAGGGTTTCTACGAGCAGTACTTC
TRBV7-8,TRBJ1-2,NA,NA,CASSARGGGGYTF,TGTGCCAGCAGCGCCCGAGGGGGAGGTGGCTACACCTTC
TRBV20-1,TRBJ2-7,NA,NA,CSARDGGNEQYF,TGCAGTGCTCGAGACGGCGGGAACGAGCAGTACTTC
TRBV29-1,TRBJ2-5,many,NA,CSSAWADQETQYF,TGCAGCTCGGCTTGGGCAGACCAAGAGACCCAGTACTTC
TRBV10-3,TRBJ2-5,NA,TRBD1,CAVWAGTAKETQYF,TGTGCCGTGTGGGCAGGGACAGCAAAAGAGACCCAGTACTTC
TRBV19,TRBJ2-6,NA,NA,CASSILGLSGANVLTF,TGTGCCAGTAGTATCCTGGGACTCTCTGGGGCCAACGTCCTGACTTTC
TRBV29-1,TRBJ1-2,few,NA,CSVEHQEDGERGYYGYTF,TGCAGCGTTGAACACCAAGAGGACGGGGAAAGGGGGTACTATGGCTACACCTTC
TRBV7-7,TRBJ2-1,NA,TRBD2,CASSTGTTDEQFF,TGTGCTAGCAGTACCGGGACTACCGATGAGCAGTTCTTC
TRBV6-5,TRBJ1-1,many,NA,CASSYSSANTEAFF,TGTGCCAGCAGTTACTCTTCCGCGAACACTGAAGCTTTCTTT
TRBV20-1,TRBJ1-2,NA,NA,CSAREPDSWFGVF,TGCAGTGCTAGAGAGCCGGACAGCTGGTTCGGGGTATTC
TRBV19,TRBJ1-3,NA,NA,CASSILTERFGNTIYF,TGTGCCAGTAGTATCCTGACAGAGCGCTTTGGAAACACCATATATTTT
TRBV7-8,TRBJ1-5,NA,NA,CASSLHFCKWYNLDQPQHF,TGTGCCAGCAGCTTACACTTCTGTAAATGGTACAATTTGGATCAGCCCCAGCATTTT
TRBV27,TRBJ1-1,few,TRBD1,CASSPLTGKMAEAFF,TGTGCCAGCAGTCCCCTGACAGGGAAAATGGCTGAAGCTTTCTTT
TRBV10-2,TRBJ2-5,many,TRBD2,CASSSPGLAGVQETQYF,TGCGCCAGCAGTTCACCGGGACTAGCGGGAGTCCAAGAGACCCAGTACTTC
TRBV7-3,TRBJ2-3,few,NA,CASSFARGDTQYF,TGTGCCAGCAGCTTTGCTCGCGGAGATACGCAGTATTTT
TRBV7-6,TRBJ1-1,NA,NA,CASSPGARETEAFF,TGCGCCAGCAGCCCCGGAGCCAGGGAGACTGAAGCTTTCTTT
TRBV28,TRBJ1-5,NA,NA,CASSFRGNSSQPQHF,TGTGCCAGCAGTTTCCGGGGTAATAGCAGTCAGCCCCAGCATTTT
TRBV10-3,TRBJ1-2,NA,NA,CAIRDRLRANYPGRLGYTF,TGTGCCATCAGGGACAGACTTAGAGCTAACTACCCGGGACGGCTTGGCTACACCTTC
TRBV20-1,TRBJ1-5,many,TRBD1,CSAIRTGGCQPQHF,TGCAGTGCTATCCGCACAGGGGGCTGTCAGCCCCAGCATTTT
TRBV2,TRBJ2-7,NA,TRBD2,CASSVSGSSYEQYF,TGTGCCAGCAGTGTAAGCGGGAGCTCCTACGAGCAGTACTTC
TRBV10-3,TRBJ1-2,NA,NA,CAISDEQNHGYTF,TGTGCCATCAGTGACGAGCAGAACCATGGCTACACCTTC
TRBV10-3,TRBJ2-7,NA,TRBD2,CAISDLRGDSYEQYF,TGTGCCATCAGTGACTTGCGGGGGGACTCCTACGAGCAGTACTTC
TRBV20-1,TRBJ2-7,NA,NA,CSARLLGETAPYEQYF,TGCAGTGCTAGACTCCTAGGGGAGACAGCCCCCTACGAGCAGTACTTC
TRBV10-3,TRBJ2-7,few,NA,CAISDRRTDEQYF,TGTGCCATCAGTGATCGGCGCACCGACGAGCAGTACTTC
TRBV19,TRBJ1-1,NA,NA,CASNHGVGGWEDTEAFF,TGTGCCAGTAACCATGGTGTCGGGGGCTGGGAGGACACTGAAGCTTTCTTT
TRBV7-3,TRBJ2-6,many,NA,CASSLGPLNSGANVLTF,TGTGCCAGCAGCTTAGGTCCGCTAAACTCTGGGGCCAACGTCCTGACTTTC
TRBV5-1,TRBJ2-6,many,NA,CASSLLRAGANVLTF,TGCGCCAGCAGCTTGCTACGGGCTGGGGCCAACGTCCTGACTTTC
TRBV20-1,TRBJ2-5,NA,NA,CSARDPQETQYF,TGCAGTGCTAGAGATCCCCAAGAGACCCAGTACTTC